The source of this T cell receptor beta chain is a study of OX40 agonist ivuxolimab in advanced cancers. The overall study: The treatment was a fully human IgG2 OX40 agonist, ivuxolimab. Patients receiving dose escalation had hepatocellular carcinoma, melanoma, renal cell or head and neck cancer. The study, taken as a whole, reports: Some nonresponders also had low normalized T-cell clonal expansion.

For this clone: Its specificity is unknown.

Blood sampling took place at baseline, cycle 4 day 1, and cycle 7 day 1. Germline V gene data show CDR1 as MNHNS and CDR2 as SASEGT. The CDR3 is 13 amino acids. Unmatched junction bases numbered 3, after V lost 4 bases and J lost 5 bases. Assay used: immunoSEQ multiplex PCR; TCRdb lists only in-frame clones, some missing. The repertoire includes tens of thousands of clones, 84% of them detected once, and approximately 4.3% sits in the top ten. This clonotype originated in an adult with an advanced solid tumor such as melanoma, head and neck, liver or kidney cancer. The chain links TRBV6-1 to TRBJ1-1; 8 nucleotides align to TRBD1. The input for sequencing was CD4+ or CD8+ T cells sorted from blood, taken in a trial of the OX40 agonist ivuxolimab. The CDR3 reads CASSVDRGTEAFF. The CDR3 region has the DNA TGTGCCAGCAGTGTCGACAGGGGAACTGAAGCTTTCTTT.